The 17 T cell receptor beta chains reported below all come from one sample, sequenced in a study of OX40 agonist ivuxolimab in advanced cancers. The library was made by the immunoSEQ multiplex PCR assay. The table was pulled from immuneACCESS by TCRdb, which kept in-frame rearrangements only. Such tables lose some clones; where checked, under half of the loss comes from unresolved V genes, and the rest has no known cause. The sample table lists roughly 70,000 clones, 84% of them with a count of one. The ten largest clones add up to 2% to 2.5% of the sample. The material was CD4+ or CD8+ T cells sorted from blood, obtained in a trial of the OX40 agonist ivuxolimab. These receptor sequences come from an adult with an advanced solid tumor such as melanoma, head and neck, liver or kidney cancer.

This chain connects TRBV30 to TRBJ1-2; possible D gene TRBD1, 5 bases. Germline CDR1 reads GTSNPN; CDR2 reads SVGIG (reference sequence). The CDR3 is 12 amino acids. V lost 3 bases and J 7 bases, leaving 12 bases between the germline ends. Written as DNA, the CDR3 is TGTGCCTGGAGCCCGGCGGGGCTTGGCTACACCTTC. Protein product: CAWSPAGLGYTF. The full variable domain, completed using reference TRBV30 and TRBJ1-2, is SQTIHQWPATLVQPVGSPLSLECTVEGTSNPNLYWYRQAAGRGLQLLFYSVGIGQISSEVPQNLSASRPQDRQFILSSKKLLLSDSGFYLCAWSPAGLGYTFGSGTRLTVV.

This clone was recorded once. V gene TRBV5-6 combines with J gene TRBJ2-7; the match to TRBD1 covers 9 bases. The CDR3 is 14 residues long. Germline CDR1 SGHDT, CDR2 YYEEEE. V shed 3 bases and J 7 bases; nucleotides not matched to a gene: 8. The CDR3 sequence is CASSSRDRVTEQYF. Here the CDR3 DNA reads TGTGCCAGCAGCTCTCGGGACAGGGTGACGGAGCAGTACTTC.

The chain carries TRBV30 and TRBJ2-5; 9 positions agree with TRBD2. The CDR3 extends over 14 amino acids. Losses at the gene ends were 2 bases for V and 5 bases for J; bases not matched to a gene: 6. The germline V gene has CDR1 GTSNPN and CDR2 SVGIG (reference sequence). DNA of the CDR3: TGTGCCTGGAGTAGAGCGGGAGGTGTCGAGACCCAGTACTTC. It specifies CAWSRAGGVETQYF. The full variable domain, in which reference TRBV30 and TRBJ2-5 provide the parts outside the CDR3, is SQTIHQWPATLVQPVGSPLSLECTVEGTSNPNLYWYRQAAGRGLQLLFYSVGIGQISSEVPQNLSASRPQDRQFILSSKKLLLSDSGFYLCAWSRAGGVETQYFGPGTRLLVL.

The gene calls are TRBV5-5 and TRBJ2-3, with D unresolved. V dropped 0 bases and J dropped 0 bases, with 8 bases sitting between them. The CDR3 length is 15 residues. CDR1 and CDR2 (germline): SGHKS, YYEKEE (reference sequence). In DNA form, the CDR3 reads TGTGCCAGCAGCTTGGTAGTAGCCAGCACAGATACGCAGTATTTT. Translation gives CASSLVVASTDTQYF.

The V call is TRBV7-9, the J call TRBJ2-7; D might be TRBD1 or TRBD2, each matching 6 bases. Germline loops: CDR1 SEHNR, CDR2 FQNEAQ (reference sequence). The CDR3 runs to 15 residues. V was pared by 5 bases and J by 3 bases, with 17 bases between. This CDR3 reads CASSPLGGQIYEQYF. The CDR3 region has the DNA TGTGCCAGCAGCCCCCTAGGGGGGCAGATCTACGAGCAGTACTTC.

In its sample, this clone was seen a few times. The V call is TRBV15, the J call TRBJ1-1; D ambiguous. Deletions cut 0 bases from V and 11 bases from J, with 10 bases between. Per the germline V gene, CDR1 is LNHNV and CDR2 is YYDKDF (reference sequence). The CDR3 has 12 residues. DNA of the CDR3: TGTGCCACCAGCAGAGAGATCCCCCGCGCTTTCTTT. Its translation is CATSREIPRAFF.

The rearrangement links TRBV7-2 to TRBJ1-5; TRBD1 is a possible D gene (5 bases). The germline gives CDR1 SGHTA, CDR2 FQGNSA. Between the trimmed V and J ends, which lost 2 bases and 6 bases, there was a span of 5 bases. The CDR3 is made up of 12 amino acids. The CDR3 spells CASSLRGQPQHF. The CDR3, as DNA: TGTGCCAGCAGCTTAAGGGGTCAGCCCCAGCATTTT.

As regards this clone: One junction end disagrees with the germline gene, perhaps due to a read error. Distinct nucleotide sequences in the sample also encode this CDR3. The chain employs TRBV7-6 and TRBJ2-4, with D possibly TRBD2 on 6 matching bases. The CDR3 consists of 17 residues. Per the germline V gene, CDR1 is SGHVS and CDR2 is FNYEAQ. This chain's CDR3 is CASRRGKGLTAKNIQYF. In DNA, the CDR3 is TGTGCCAGCAGACGGGGGAAGGGACTGACGGCCAAAAATATTCAGTACTTC.

The V gene is TRBV30, the J gene TRBJ1-1; D may be TRBD1 (5 bases). The CDR3 runs 14 residues. Germline V gene lookup returns CDR1 GTSNPN and CDR2 SVGIG (reference sequence). Trimming removed 0 bases from V and 4 bases from J, with 12 bases in between. The DNA for the CDR3 is TGTGCCTGGAGTGTTCCCTATACAGGCACTGAAGCTTTCTTT. It specifies CAWSVPYTGTEAFF.

This rearrangement joins TRBV7-2 to TRBJ1-3; 9 nucleotides agree with TRBD1. With V trimmed by 4 bases and J by 4 bases, 5 bases remained unmatched. The V gene's germline CDR1 is SGHTA and CDR2 FQGNSA. The CDR3 runs to 15 residues. The CDR3 reads CASSYTGGLGNTIYF. The CDR3 DNA sequence: TGTGCCAGCAGCTACACAGGGGGCCTGGGAAACACCATATATTTT.

The genes are TRBV5-1 and TRBJ1-4, with 8 bases fitting TRBD1. Unmatched junction bases numbered 11, after V lost 3 bases and J lost 7 bases. Germline CDR1 SGHRS, CDR2 YFSETQ. The CDR3 is 16 amino acids. CDR3 sequence (DNA): TGCGCCAGCAGCTCAACCTCGACAGGGGCGGCTGAAAAACTGTTTTTT. This translates into CASSSTSTGAAEKLFF.

The chain carries TRBV10-1 and TRBJ1-2, with D uncertain. Trimming removed 9 bases at V and 3 bases at J, with 11 bases between. Germline assignment: CDR1 WNHNN and CDR2 SYGVQD (reference sequence). CDR3 length equals 12 residues. The DNA for the CDR3 is TGCGCCAGGATAGACAAGGACTATGGCTACACCTTC. It encodes CARIDKDYGYTF.

The chain has TRBV5-1 and TRBJ2-5; tentative D call: TRBD1 (6 bases). Germline V gives CDR1 SGHRS, CDR2 YFSETQ. Trimming took off 0 bases at V and 3 bases at J, with 12 bases between the two ends. There are 15 residues in the CDR3. CDR3 in DNA: TGCGCCAGCAGCTTGGGGTTAGGGGGAGAAGAGACCCAGTACTTC. This gives the protein CASSLGLGGEETQYF.

The V gene is TRBV5-1, the J gene TRBJ2-2; TRBD2 matches 11 bases. Germline CDR1 is SGHRS and CDR2 is YFSETQ. The CDR3 extends over 16 amino acids. Trimming took 1 base from V and 6 from J; bases not matched to a gene: 5. The CDR3 spells CASSLMVAGGSGELFF. CDR3 in DNA: TGCGCCAGCAGCTTGATGGTAGCGGGAGGGTCCGGGGAGCTGTTTTTT.

This sequence joins TRBV7-3 and TRBJ2-1; 7 nucleotides agree with TRBD1. Trimming at V came to 11 bases and at J to 2 bases, leaving 9 bases not matched to a gene. The CDR3 spans 14 residues. Germline CDR1 is SGHTA and CDR2 is FQGTGA. CDR3 DNA sequence: TGTGCCCGAAAAAGGGGGCGGCCCTACAATGAGCAGTTCTTC. Translation gives CARKRGRPYNEQFF.

The chain has TRBV7-9 and TRBJ1-2; D perhaps matches TRBD1 (5 bases). Germline assignment: CDR1 SEHNR and CDR2 FQNEAQ (reference sequence). The CDR3 consists of 14 residues. Trimming took 3 bases from V and 3 from J, leaving 11 bases between them. For the CDR3, the DNA is TGTGCCAGCAGCTTGTCGGGACGGGACTATGGCTACACCTTC. This encodes CASSLSGRDYGYTF.

J is TRBJ1-2 and V is TRBV7-2; 7 bases match TRBD1. Germline V gene sequence: CDR1 SGHTA, CDR2 FQGNSA. The CDR3 is made up of 14 amino acids. J gave up 8 bases and V 2 bases, and 8 bases lay outside the gene matches. CDR3 amino acids: CASSLTGTVGGYTF. The CDR3 DNA reads as TGTGCCAGCAGCTTAACAGGGACAGTGGGAGGCTACACCTTC.